Listed below are T cell receptor beta chains from one sample, sequenced in a study of T cell repertoires in cytomegalovirus infection. TCRdb re-derived calls from the reads in MiXCR, one entry per CDR3 protein. Of 830,000 or so distinct CDR3 sequences listed, 32% are singletons. No antigen has been identified for these receptors. The sequences come from cultured CD8+ T cells from PBMCs, collected from culture after CMV antigen stimulation. The receptor source for this set is a human donor in good health (CMV status not recorded). Some clones in this sample may be carry-over from other donors' samples. The CDR3 runs from the conserved cysteine through the conserved F or W. The order of the fields is CDR3 length, D gene, clone size, V gene, J gene, CDR3 DNA, CDR3 protein. A D gene is named only where the DNA matches it firmly. Some rows have no size entry. The others give once, few or many, or a class for an expanded clone.

17	TRBD2	-	TRBV10-3	TRBJ2-2	TGTGCCATTTGGCTAGCGGGGAGGAGTCGGAACACCGGGGAGCTGTTTTTT	CAIWLAGRSRNTGELFF
16	-	few	TRBV19	TRBJ1-5	TGTGCCAGTAGTCCATACAGAGGGCGAGCCAATCAGCCCCAGCATTTT	CASSPYRGRANQPQHF
15	-	-	TRBV15	TRBJ2-1	TGTGCCACCAGCAGAGAAGGGGGGGCCGCTAATGAGCAGTTCTTC	CATSREGGAANEQFF
11	-	many	TRBV24-1	TRBJ2-1	TGTGCCACCAGTGCCGGGGCGGAGCAGTTCTTC	CATSAGAEQFF
12	-	many	TRBV7-9	TRBJ2-1	TGTGCCAGCAGCTCAACCTACAATGAGCAGTTCTTC	CASSSTYNEQFF
15	-	few	TRBV2	TRBJ2-7	TGTGCCAGCAGCTACGACAGGTTTCCCGCGGACGAGCAGTACTTC	CASSYDRFPADEQYF
15	TRBD1	few	TRBV28	TRBJ2-3	TGTGCCAGCAGTCCGGACAGGGCCGACACAGATACGCAGTATTTT	CASSPDRADTDTQYF
15	TRBD1	-	TRBV25-1	TRBJ1-4	TGTGCCAGCAGTGACGACAGGGGGCTGAATGAAAAACTGTTTTTT	CASSDDRGLNEKLFF
19	-	-	TRBV6-2/TRBV6-3	TRBJ1-1	TGTGCCAGCAGTTACTCCTCCGGGACCAACACAGGCATGAACACTGAAGCTTTCTTT	CASSYSSGTNTGMNTEAFF
15	TRBD1	many	TRBV7-9	TRBJ1-1	TGTGCCAGCAGCGTAACCGGGACAGGGATAACTGAAGCTTTCTTT	CASSVTGTGITEAFF
14	TRBD2	many	TRBV7-8	TRBJ2-1	TGTGCCAGCAGCCCTACTAGCGGGGAAGGTGAGCAGTTCTTC	CASSPTSGEGEQFF
17	TRBD1	few	TRBV12-5	TRBJ2-1	TGTGCTAGTGGTTCCCCCTCGGACAGGGTTGAATTTGATGAGCAGTTCTTC	CASGSPSDRVEFDEQFF
15	-	few	TRBV6-2/TRBV6-3	TRBJ1-6	TGTGCCAGCAGTGACAGCCGCCCTTCTAATTCACCCCTCCACTTT	CASSDSRPSNSPLHF
16	TRBD2	-	TRBV6-2/TRBV6-3	TRBJ2-1	TGTGCCAGCAGGCCCGAAACTAGCGGGGGGGCCAATGAGCAGTTCTTC	CASRPETSGGANEQFF
17	-	few	TRBV9	TRBJ2-6	TGTGCCAGCAGCGTCCCTGAGGGGGGCTCTGGGGCCAACGTCCTGACTTTC	CASSVPEGGSGANVLTF
15	-	many	TRBV6-1	TRBJ1-1	TGTGCCAGCAGTGAATACAGGGAGGGAAGGACTGAAGCTTTCTTT	CASSEYREGRTEAFF
15	TRBD1	-	TRBV10-3	TRBJ2-1	TGTGCCATCAGTCCACGGGACAGGCCTTACAATGAGCAGTTCTTC	CAISPRDRPYNEQFF
17	TRBD2	once	TRBV12-3/TRBV12-4	TRBJ2-1	TGTGTCAGCATCCGGACTAGCGGGGGGGATCCTATCGATGAGCAGTTCTTC	CVSIRTSGGDPIDEQFF
15	TRBD1	-	TRBV6-1	TRBJ2-1	TGTGCCAGCAGTTCTGCCGGGACAGGGTTGAATGAGCAGTTCTTC	CASSSAGTGLNEQFF
17	-	few	TRBV7-9	TRBJ2-6	TGTGCCAGCACCCCGGACCGTTTTGGGGGAGAGGCCAACGTCCTGACTTTC	CASTPDRFGGEANVLTF
13	-	many	TRBV7-6	TRBJ2-1	TGTGCCAGCAGCCCAAGACCCTTCGATGAGCAGTTCTTC	CASSPRPFDEQFF
18	TRBD1	-	TRBV6-6	TRBJ2-5	TGTGCCAGCAGTTCTCCGGGACAGGGGGGGACCTACCAAGAGACCCAGTACTTC	CASSSPGQGGTYQETQYF
18	-	many	TRBV7-6	TRBJ2-1	TGTGCCAGCAGCCTTAGGGACGGTACTACGAGCTCCTACAATGAGCAGTTCTTC	CASSLRDGTTSSYNEQFF
16	TRBD2	-	TRBV28	TRBJ2-6	TGTGCCAGCAGTTTAGGGACTGTGGGAGGGACCAACGTCCTGACTTTC	CASSLGTVGGTNVLTF
13	-	-	TRBV27	TRBJ2-4	TGTGCCAGCGGACAATTTCCCAAAAACATTCAGTACTTC	CASGQFPKNIQYF
18	-	-	TRBV12-3/TRBV12-4	TRBJ2-1	TGTGCCAGCAGTTCCAGCGGTACCAAACTTGTTCTATACAATGAGCAGTTCTTC	CASSSSGTKLVLYNEQFF
14	TRBD2	few	TRBV6-1	TRBJ2-1	TGTGCCAGCAGCACTAGCGGCTCCTACAATGAGCAGTTCTTC	CASSTSGSYNEQFF
11	-	-	TRBV6-6	TRBJ1-5	TGTGCCAGCAGCGATATTCAGCCCCAGCATTTT	CASSDIQPQHF
15	-	-	TRBV19	TRBJ1-4	TGTGCCAGTAGTGATCACAGGCGATTGAGCGAAAAACTGTTTTTT	CASSDHRRLSEKLFF
15	TRBD1	-	TRBV6-5	TRBJ1-1	TGTGCCAGCAGTGCCCGAGGGGGCCCCTTTCCAGAAGCTTTCTTT	CASSARGGPFPEAFF
14	-	-	TRBV12-5	TRBJ2-1	TGTGCTAGTGGTCTGTCGACAGGCTACAATGAGCAGTTCTTC	CASGLSTGYNEQFF
15	-	-	TRBV19	TRBJ2-3	TGTGCCAGTAGTATCATTGGGACGGGCACAGATACGCAGTATTTT	CASSIIGTGTDTQYF
16	-	many	TRBV6-2/TRBV6-3	TRBJ2-5	TGTGCCAGCAGAAACACCGGGAACCCGAAGGGAGAGACCCAGTACTTC	CASRNTGNPKGETQYF
14	-	few	TRBV2	TRBJ1-2	TGTGCCAGCAGTGAAGTTTTTTTGGCTTATGGCTACACCTTC	CASSEVFLAYGYTF
12	-	-	TRBV20-1	TRBJ2-1	TGCAGTGTAAAGCAGGGGCGGAATGAGCAGTTCTTC	CSVKQGRNEQFF
15	TRBD1	many	TRBV7-2	TRBJ1-6	TGTGCCAGCAGCTTATACTACAGGGGGGGATCACCCCTCCACTTT	CASSLYYRGGSPLHF
15	-	few	TRBV7-9	TRBJ1-4	TGTGCCAGCAGCGCGCCGCAGGGGCTTAATGAAAAACTGTTTTTT	CASSAPQGLNEKLFF
13	-	few	TRBV4-1	TRBJ2-3	TGCGCCAGCAGCCAAGTGGTCACAGATACGCAGTATTTT	CASSQVVTDTQYF
17	-	few	TRBV27	TRBJ2-5	TGTGCCAGCAGCTGGGGCCGAGGGAGGAGAACCCAAGAGACCCAGTACTTC	CASSWGRGRRTQETQYF
15	-	once	TRBV27	TRBJ1-2	TGTGCCAGCAGTTTATCCCGCAGGGGTAGCTATGGCTACACCTTC	CASSLSRRGSYGYTF
16	TRBD2	-	TRBV13	TRBJ2-5	TGTGCCAGCAGTTTTAGCGGGGGGCCATTCCAAGAGACCCAGTACTTC	CASSFSGGPFQETQYF
17	-	-	TRBV7-9	TRBJ1-4	TGTGCCAGCAGCTTGAACCGGGACCCCGCGTTTAGGGCAAAACTGTTTTTT	CASSLNRDPAFRAKLFF
14	TRBD1	-	TRBV7-3	TRBJ2-5	TGTGCCAGCAGTCCTGACAGGGGTCAAGAGACCCAGTACTTC	CASSPDRGQETQYF
15	-	few	TRBV19	TRBJ1-5	TGTGCCAGTAGTAAAGCCTCAGGAAGCAATCAGCCCCAGCATTTT	CASSKASGSNQPQHF
13	-	many	TRBV7-6	TRBJ2-5	TGTGCCAGCAGCTACTCTTACCAAGAGACCCAGTACTTC	CASSYSYQETQYF
15	-	-	TRBV9	TRBJ1-5	TGTGCCAGCAGCGCTACCGACAGAGTTAATCAGCCCCAGCATTTT	CASSATDRVNQPQHF
16	TRBD2	-	TRBV3-1	TRBJ2-2	TGTGCCAGCAGCCAGGGACTAGCGGGGGGGCGAGGGGAGCTGTTTTTT	CASSQGLAGGRGELFF
16	-	few	TRBV7-2	TRBJ1-2	TGTGCCAGCAGCTCAAGACAGGAACAAGCTAACTATGGCTACACCTTC	CASSSRQEQANYGYTF
15	-	-	TRBV6-2/TRBV6-3	TRBJ1-2	TGTGCCAGCACAACGACCTGGGGGGGGAACTATGGCTACACCTTC	CASTTTWGGNYGYTF
16	TRBD1	many	TRBV4-1	TRBJ1-5	TGCGCCAGCAGCCAAGAAGGGACAGCTAGCAATCAGCCCCAGCATTTT	CASSQEGTASNQPQHF
18	-	many	TRBV7-6	TRBJ1-2	TGTGCCAGCAGCTACGGGGGCGAAGTCCCTGTTGGGTTTGGTGGCTACACCTTC	CASSYGGEVPVGFGGYTF
11	-	few	TRBV2	TRBJ1-1	TGTGCCACCGAGGCTGGGACTGAAGCTTTCTTT	CATEAGTEAFF
13	-	-	TRBV24-1	TRBJ2-1	TGTGCCACCGAAGACAGCTCCTACAATGAGCAGTTCTTC	CATEDSSYNEQFF
14	TRBD1	few	TRBV12-3/TRBV12-4	TRBJ2-2	TGTGCCAGCAGTTTCCACAGGGGGACCGGGGAGCTGTTTTTT	CASSFHRGTGELFF
15	TRBD1	few	TRBV7-6	TRBJ1-2	TGTGCCAGCAGACAAGGACAGGAGTTGAACTATGGCTACACCTTC	CASRQGQELNYGYTF
15	-	-	TRBV6-6	TRBJ1-5	TGTGCCAGCAGTGGGTGGCTGGGTCTCGATCAGCCCCAGCATTTT	CASSGWLGLDQPQHF